Listed below are T cell receptor beta chains from one sample, sequenced in a study of blood T cell repertoires in COVID-19. The table came from immunoSEQ multiplex PCR; TCRdb's copy has only in-frame clones and leaves some out. This table holds more than 110,000 clones, approximately 91% found once. Sequences were obtained from peripheral blood. These receptors all come from a man aged 45 to 65 with active or convalescent COVID-19. The CDR3 runs from the conserved cysteine through the conserved F or W. A D gene is named only where the DNA matches it firmly. Rows give clone size only sometimes, using once, few, many, or a class for an expanded clone.

>.|TRBV30|TRBJ1-6|.
CAWSGKSSYNSPLHF
TGTGCCTGGAGCGGGAAGAGCTCCTATAATTCACCCCTCCACTTT
>.|TRBV28|TRBJ1-5|TRBD1
CASSRDRTGAGDQPQHF
TGTGCCAGCAGTAGAGATAGGACAGGCGCCGGTGATCAGCCCCAGCATTTT
>.|TRBV19|TRBJ1-6|TRBD1
CASSIGQGVNSPLHF
TGTGCCAGTAGTATCGGTCAGGGGGTAAATTCACCCCTCCACTTT
>.|TRBV9|TRBJ1-1|.
CASSVGRGGRTEAFF
TGTGCCAGCAGCGTAGGTCGAGGAGGGCGCACTGAAGCTTTCTTT
>.|TRBV18|TRBJ1-5|TRBD1
CASSPGAGGRPQHF
TGTGCCAGCTCACCGGGTGCAGGGGGTAGGCCCCAGCATTTT
>.|TRBV19|TRBJ2-1|TRBD1
CASNDRGPSYNEQFF
TGTGCCAGTAATGACAGGGGGCCCTCCTACAATGAGCAGTTCTTC
>.|TRBV28|TRBJ1-3|TRBD1
CASSLFFLGQISGNTIYF
TGTGCCAGCAGTTTATTTTTCCTGGGACAGATCTCTGGAAACACCATATATTTT
>.|TRBV7-7|TRBJ1-5|.
CASRPGKSNQPQHF
TGTGCTAGCAGACCAGGGAAAAGTAATCAGCCCCAGCATTTT
>.|TRBV24-1|TRBJ2-1|TRBD1
CATSGPMGQGDNEQFF
TGTGCCACCAGTGGCCCTATGGGACAGGGCGACAATGAGCAGTTCTTC
>.|TRBV10-3|TRBJ2-7|TRBD1
CAIEQSPQGAGEQYF
TGTGCCATCGAGCAGTCGCCACAGGGGGCCGGCGAGCAGTACTTC
>.|TRBV6-6|TRBJ2-7|TRBD2
CASSPPPGGHSDEQYF
TGTGCCAGCAGTCCGCCACCGGGAGGGCATTCAGACGAGCAGTACTTC
>.|TRBV28|TRBJ1-3|.
CASSTGQGKNTIYF
TGTGCCAGCAGTACCGGGCAGGGGAAAAACACCATATATTTT
>.|TRBV7-9|TRBJ1-1|.
CASSPQGNTEAFF
TGTGCCAGCAGCCCCCAGGGGAACACTGAAGCTTTCTTT
>.|TRBV23-1|TRBJ2-7|TRBD1
CASSHLLGQVSYEQYF
TGCGCCAGCAGTCATCTCTTGGGACAGGTCTCCTACGAGCAGTACTTC
>.|TRBV9|TRBJ1-6|TRBD1
CASGGQGPYDARSPLHF
TGTGCCAGCGGGGGACAGGGTCCTTACGATGCTCGTTCACCCCTCCACTTT
>.|TRBV11-2|TRBJ2-1|.
CASSKAGTGGYNEQFF
TGTGCCAGCAGCAAAGCCGGGACTGGAGGATACAATGAGCAGTTCTTC
>.|TRBV6-4|TRBJ1-1|.
CASSESEGVTEAFF
TGTGCCAGCAGTGAATCGGAGGGCGTCACTGAAGCTTTCTTT
>once|TRBV11-2|TRBJ2-4|.
CASSLEGGGIQYF
TGTGCCAGCAGCTTAGAGGGGGGAGGCATTCAGTACTTC
>.|TRBV7-9|TRBJ1-1|TRBD1
CASSLRDRGPNTEAFF
TGTGCCAGCAGCCTAAGGGACAGAGGCCCGAACACTGAAGCTTTCTTT
>.|TRBV5-6|TRBJ2-7|.
CASSLSHEQYF
TGTGCCAGCAGCCTTTCCCACGAGCAGTACTTC
>.|TRBV7-3|TRBJ2-1|.
CASSQDSPGPYNEQFF
TGTGCCAGCAGCCAGGACAGTCCGGGACCCTACAATGAGCAGTTCTTC
>.|TRBV7-9|TRBJ2-1|TRBD2
CASSSQGSLAEGGEQFF
TGTGCCAGCAGCTCGCAGGGCTCACTAGCGGAAGGGGGAGAGCAGTTCTTC
>.|TRBV9|TRBJ1-4|TRBD1
CASSVTGTGNEKLFF
TGTGCCAGCAGCGTAACCGGGACAGGTAATGAAAAACTGTTTTTT
>.|TRBV5-1|TRBJ2-5|.
CASSRDTSAYQETQYF
TGCGCCAGCAGCAGGGACACGAGCGCGTACCAAGAGACCCAGTACTTC
>.|TRBV7-2|TRBJ2-1|.
CASSQMLAINEQFF
TGTGCCAGCAGCCAAATGCTAGCAATAAATGAGCAGTTCTTC
>.|TRBV5-1|TRBJ1-1|TRBD1
CASSQQGTRFGEAFF
TGCGCCAGCAGCCAACAGGGGACTCGATTCGGTGAAGCTTTCTTT
>.|TRBV5-1|TRBJ2-7|TRBD2
CASSPILAGGPYEQYF
TGCGCCAGCAGCCCGATCCTAGCGGGAGGGCCCTACGAGCAGTACTTC
>.|TRBV3-1/TRBV3-2|TRBJ2-5|TRBD2
CASSQVGSGTNKGTQYF
TGTGCCAGCAGCCAAGTAGGGAGCGGGACTAACAAGGGGACCCAGTACTTC
>.|TRBV3-1/TRBV3-2|TRBJ2-7|TRBD1
CASSSGQGWYEQYF
TGTGCCAGCAGCTCGGGACAGGGTTGGTACGAGCAGTACTTC
>.|TRBV7-2|TRBJ2-5|.
CASSFNIGQGKTQYF
TGTGCCAGCAGCTTCAACATAGGGCAGGGAAAGACCCAGTACTTC
>.|TRBV12-3/TRBV12-4|TRBJ2-7|TRBD2
CASVGGGEQYF
TGTGCCAGCGTCGGCGGGGGGGAGCAGTACTTC
>.|TRBV14|TRBJ2-3|TRBD2
CASSQIAGGKTDTQYF
TGTGCCAGCAGCCAAATAGCGGGAGGAAAGACAGATACGCAGTATTTT
>.|TRBV30|TRBJ1-5|TRBD1
CAWGGQRNQPQHF
TGTGCCTGGGGGGGACAGCGCAATCAGCCCCAGCATTTT
>.|TRBV10-2|TRBJ1-4|TRBD1
CASSAGTVNEKLFF
TGCGCCAGCAGTGCCGGGACAGTCAATGAAAAACTGTTTTTT
>.|TRBV29-1|TRBJ2-5|.
CSVGALMAGGETQYF
TGCAGCGTTGGGGCCCTTATGGCAGGCGGGGAGACCCAGTACTTC
>.|TRBV7-2|TRBJ2-3|.
CASSYDRSLGDTQYF
TGTGCCAGCAGCTACGACAGGAGTCTGGGAGATACGCAGTATTTT
>.|TRBV29-1|TRBJ2-3|TRBD1
CSVRGRSTDTQYF
TGCAGCGTTAGGGGGCGCAGCACAGATACGCAGTATTTT
>.|TRBV19|TRBJ1-1|.
CASRPPRNTEAFF
TGTGCCAGTCGTCCCCCTCGGAACACTGAAGCTTTCTTT
>once|TRBV7-2|TRBJ2-7|TRBD1
CASSTTGQGPYEQYF
TGTGCCAGCAGCACCACGGGACAGGGGCCCTACGAGCAGTACTTC
>.|TRBV6-6|TRBJ1-3|.
CASSYSASSGNTIYF
TGTGCCAGCAGTTACTCGGCAAGTTCTGGAAACACCATATATTTT
>.|TRBV15|TRBJ1-4|.
CATSSGQGWVLGTNEKLFF
TGTGCCACCAGCTCTGGGCAGGGGTGGGTACTGGGAACTAATGAAAAACTGTTTTTT
>.|TRBV19|TRBJ2-5|.
CASSTGHRQETQYF
TGTGCCAGTAGTACCGGACACCGACAAGAGACCCAGTACTTC
>.|TRBV7-2|TRBJ1-2|.
CASSLEQTTYGYTF
TGTGCCAGCAGCTTAGAGCAAACCACCTATGGCTACACCTTC
>.|TRBV6-1|TRBJ1-4|TRBD1
CASSDRGFGKLFF
TGTGCCAGCAGCGACAGGGGCTTTGGAAAACTGTTTTTT
>few|TRBV19|TRBJ1-5|.
CASGSGGSQPQHF
TGTGCCAGTGGTTCGGGGGGCAGCCAGCCCCAGCATTTT
>.|TRBV5-1|TRBJ1-4|TRBD1
CASSLGDSVNEKLFF
TGCGCCAGCAGCTTGGGGGACAGCGTTAATGAAAAACTGTTTTTT
>.|TRBV10-2|TRBJ2-7|TRBD2
CASRRFGSGRGYEQYF
TGCGCCAGCAGGCGCTTTGGAAGCGGGAGGGGGTACGAGCAGTACTTC
>.|TRBV5-5|TRBJ1-5|.
CASSYGQTVNQPQHF
TGTGCCAGCAGCTATGGACAGACAGTGAATCAGCCCCAGCATTTT
>.|TRBV5-1|TRBJ2-7|.
CASSPTGYEQYF
TGCGCCAGCAGCCCAACAGGGTACGAGCAGTACTTC
>.|TRBV5-5|TRBJ2-7|.
CASSLVPSSYEQYF
TGTGCCAGCAGCTTGGTTCCCAGCTCCTACGAGCAGTACTTC
>.|TRBV5-4|TRBJ2-5|TRBD1
CASSKTGGQETQYF
TGTGCCAGCAGTAAAACAGGGGGCCAAGAGACCCAGTACTTC